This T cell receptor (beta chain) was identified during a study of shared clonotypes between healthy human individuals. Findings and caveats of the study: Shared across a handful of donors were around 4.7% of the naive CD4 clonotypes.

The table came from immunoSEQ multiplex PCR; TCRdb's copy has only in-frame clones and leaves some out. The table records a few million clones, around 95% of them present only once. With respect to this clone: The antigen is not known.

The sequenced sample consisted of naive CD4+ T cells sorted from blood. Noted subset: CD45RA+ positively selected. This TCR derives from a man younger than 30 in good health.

The DNA for the CDR3 is TGTGCCAGCAGTACCTCTGGAAACACCATATATTTT. Encoded protein: CASSTSGNTIYF. V gene TRBV6-5 combines with J gene TRBJ1-3; D is undetermined. The V and J ends lost 5 bases and 0 bases respectively, with 2 bases between them. The length of the CDR3 is 12 residues. Germline lookup yields CDR1 MNHEY and CDR2 SVGAGI.